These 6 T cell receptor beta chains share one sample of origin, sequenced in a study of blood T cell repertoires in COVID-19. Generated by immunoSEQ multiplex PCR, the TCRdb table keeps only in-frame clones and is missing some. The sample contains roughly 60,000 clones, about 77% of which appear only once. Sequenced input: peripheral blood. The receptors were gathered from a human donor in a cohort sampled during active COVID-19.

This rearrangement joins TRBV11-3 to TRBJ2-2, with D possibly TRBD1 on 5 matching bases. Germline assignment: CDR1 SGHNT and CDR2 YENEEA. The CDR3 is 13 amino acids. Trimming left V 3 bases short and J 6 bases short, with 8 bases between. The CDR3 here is CASSLLGPGELFF. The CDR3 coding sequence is TGTGCCAGCAGCTTGTTGGGGCCCGGGGAGCTGTTTTTT.

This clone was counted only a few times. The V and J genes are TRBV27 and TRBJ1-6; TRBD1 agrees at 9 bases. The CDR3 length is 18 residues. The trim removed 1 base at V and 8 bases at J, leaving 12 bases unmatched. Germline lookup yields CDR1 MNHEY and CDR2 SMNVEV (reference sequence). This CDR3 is CASSLWRRGQGFDSPLHF. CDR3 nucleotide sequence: TGTGCCAGCAGTTTATGGCGTCGGGGACAGGGTTTTGATTCACCCCTCCACTTT.

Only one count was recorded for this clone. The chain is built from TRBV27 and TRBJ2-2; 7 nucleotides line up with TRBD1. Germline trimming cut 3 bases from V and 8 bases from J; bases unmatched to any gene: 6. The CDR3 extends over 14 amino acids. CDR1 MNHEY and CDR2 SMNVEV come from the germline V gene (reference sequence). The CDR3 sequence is CASSFTGVQGELFF. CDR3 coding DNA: TGTGCCAGCAGTTTTACAGGGGTCCAAGGGGAGCTGTTTTTT.

CDR3 protein: CASSYPGLLGYTF. In DNA form, the CDR3 reads TGTGCCAGCAGCTACCCGGGGTTGTTAGGCTACACCTTC. V gene TRBV5-4 combines with J gene TRBJ1-2; D call uncertain. CDR3 length equals 13 residues. V lost 3 bases, J lost 8 bases, and 14 bases lay in between. The germline CDR1 and CDR2 sequences are SGHNT and YYREEE (reference sequence).

The CDR3 loop reads CASSQFDNRLSTEAFF. The CDR3, as DNA: TGCGCCAGCAGCCAGTTCGACAACAGGCTTTCAACTGAAGCTTTCTTT. The chain carries TRBV4-1 and TRBJ1-1, with a weak D call TRBD1 (5 bases). The ends were cut back, 3 bases at V and 5 bases at J, with 19 bases in the middle. The CDR3 loop spans 16 amino acids. Germline assignment: CDR1 MGHRA and CDR2 YSYEKL.

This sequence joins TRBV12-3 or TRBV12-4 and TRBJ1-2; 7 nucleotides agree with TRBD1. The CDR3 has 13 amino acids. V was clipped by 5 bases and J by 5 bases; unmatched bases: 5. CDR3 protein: CASSPQGMYGYTF. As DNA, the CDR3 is TGTGCCAGCAGTCCACAGGGGATGTATGGCTACACCTTC.